Listed here is a single T cell receptor (beta chain). CDR1 and CDR2 from the germline V gene are ENHRY and SYGVKD. The trim removed 4 bases at V and 2 bases at J, leaving 8 bases unmatched. The CDR3 is made up of 16 amino acids. The data derive from a study of cytomegalovirus exposure and HLA in healthy donors. The primer mix had 60 Vbeta and 13 Jbeta primers. Measured with immunoSEQ multiplex PCR; TCRdb has only the in-frame clones, and not every one. The data hold 150,000 to 200,000 clones, with about 85% observed a single time. The sequencing sample was made of PBMCs. The origin of this receptor is a man between 18 and 35 years old in good health and CMV-seronegative. The V and J genes are TRBV10-3 and TRBJ2-5; TRBD2 agrees at 9 bases. The CDR3 here is CAISGWAGGTQETQYF. The CDR3, as DNA: TGTGCCATCAGTGGTTGGGCGGGAGGGACACAAGAGACCCAGTACTTC.